The next 25 T cell receptor beta chains were all read from a single sample in a study of T cell repertoires in cytomegalovirus infection. TCRdb reanalysed the reads using MiXCR and keeps one entry per CDR3 protein. The table shows some 700,000 distinct CDR3 sequences, with 30% to 40% occurring only once. Antigen specificity for these receptors is unknown. The starting material was cultured PBMCs, obtained from culture after CMV antigen stimulation. These receptors all stem from a human donor in good health (CMV status not recorded). Some clones in this sample may be carry-over from other donors' samples.

At least ten counts were recorded for this clonotype. V and J are TRBV7-2 and TRBJ2-7, with 9 bases matching TRBD2. J was trimmed by 4 bases and V by 1 base; bases with no gene match: 8. From germline, CDR1 is SGHTA and CDR2 FQGNSA. The CDR3 totals 16 residues. CDR3 DNA sequence: TGTGCCAGCAGCTTAGGCCTGGCGGGAGGGCCGTACGAGCAGTACTTC. This encodes CASSLGLAGGPYEQYF.

This clonotype was counted only a few times. This rearrangement joins TRBV7-2 to TRBJ1-2; D is perhaps TRBD1 (5 bases). The germline V and J ends were trimmed by 5 bases and 7 bases, with 11 bases remaining between them. The CDR3 has 12 amino acids. Per the germline V gene, CDR1 is SGHTA and CDR2 is FQGNSA. The CDR3 loop is CASSQDSSGYTF. In DNA form, the CDR3 reads TGTGCCAGCAGCCAAGACAGCTCTGGCTACACCTTC.

The chain is built from TRBV18 and TRBJ1-1, with D unclear. Trimming left V 10 bases short and J 1 base short, with 13 bases between. The CDR3 has 13 amino acids. Germline V gene sequence: CDR1 KGHSH, CDR2 LQKENI. The CDR3 DNA sequence: TGTGCCACCGCGGCAGACAAGAACACTGAAGCTTTCTTT. Translating gives CATAADKNTEAFF.

The chain recombines TRBV7-2 with TRBJ1-2, with TRBD1 identical over 7 bases. Germline trimming cut 5 bases from V and 7 bases from J; bases unmatched to any gene: 10. This CDR3 spans 14 amino acids. CDR1 is SGHTA, CDR2 FQGNSA, per germline. This CDR3 reads CASSPMTGIPGYTF. The DNA of the CDR3 is TGTGCCAGCAGCCCCATGACAGGGATCCCTGGCTACACCTTC.

The chain links TRBV7-2 to TRBJ2-1, with 7 bases fitting TRBD1. The CDR3 extends over 15 amino acids. In germline, CDR1 is SGHTA, CDR2 FQGNSA. V gave up 6 bases and J gave up 6 bases; unmatched junction bases: 11. The CDR3 DNA is TGTGCCAGCAGTTCCTCAACGACAGGGTCCAATGAGCAGTTCTTC. It codes for CASSSSTTGSNEQFF.

This clonotype has a handful of counts. V gene TRBV12-3 or TRBV12-4 combines with J gene TRBJ1-3, with D perhaps TRBD1 (5 bases). Between the trimmed V and J ends, which lost 8 bases and 9 bases, there was a span of 14 bases. The length of the CDR3 is 12 residues. The CDR3 region is CASGDGRSTIYF. CDR3 nucleotides: TGTGCCAGCGGGGACGGTCGTAGCACCATATATTTT.

The chain has TRBV5-1 and TRBJ2-7, with a tentative D call TRBD1 (5 bases). Between the trimmed V and J ends, which lost 7 bases and 4 bases, there was a span of 12 bases. The CDR3 length is 12 residues. CDR1 and CDR2 from the germline V gene are SGHRS and YFSETQ. CDR3 in DNA: TGCGCCAGCTCCAGGGAAGGATACGAGCAGTACTTC. Translation: CASSREGYEQYF.

The chain links TRBV7-2 to TRBJ2-7; the match to TRBD2 covers 7 bases. The CDR3 length is 13 residues. From germline, CDR1 is SGHTA and CDR2 FQGNSA. Trimming at V came to 4 bases and at J to 7 bases, leaving 7 bases not matched to a gene. This CDR3 reads CASSSGPAGEQYF. CDR3 nucleotide sequence: TGTGCCAGCAGCTCCGGGCCAGCGGGGGAGCAGTACTTC.

The chain uses TRBV7-9 and TRBJ1-6, with 8 bases matching TRBD1. The CDR3 sequence is 16 residues long. CDR1 is SEHNR and CDR2 is FQNEAQ in the germline V gene (reference sequence). The trim removed 5 bases at V and 5 bases at J, leaving 8 bases unmatched. The CDR3 loop reads CASSKREGQDNSPLHF. The CDR3 DNA sequence: TGTGCCAGCAGCAAAAGGGAGGGACAGGATAATTCACCCCTCCACTTT.

The V gene is TRBV5-5, the J gene TRBJ2-1; a possible D gene is TRBD1 (5 bases). Germline V gives CDR1 SGHKS, CDR2 YYEKEE (reference sequence). The CDR3 is 15 residues long. Trimming took off 0 bases at V and 8 bases at J, with 15 bases between the two ends. The CDR3 nucleotides are TGTGCCAGCAGCTTGGGGTTAGAGTTGACAGATGAGCAGTTCTTC. It codes for CASSLGLELTDEQFF.

The CDR3 loop reads CASSPPRDRVSTGELFF. CDR3 coding DNA: TGCGCCAGCAGCCCGCCCCGGGACAGGGTGAGCACCGGGGAGCTGTTTTTT. The V call is TRBV5-1, the J call TRBJ2-2; 9 bases agree with TRBD1. CDR1 and CDR2 from the germline V gene are SGHRS and YFSETQ. The trim removed 4 bases at V and 4 bases at J, leaving 11 bases unmatched. This CDR3 spans 17 amino acids.

The rearrangement joins TRBV7-9 to TRBJ2-7, with D unresolved. The CDR3 is 12 amino acids. Germline V gene lookup returns CDR1 SEHNR and CDR2 FQNEAQ (reference sequence). The V end lost 4 bases, the J end lost 3 bases, and 7 bases lay between the germline ends. CDR3 sequence: CASSSDRYEQYF. Written as DNA, the CDR3 is TGTGCCAGCAGCTCCGACCGCTACGAGCAGTACTTC.

The rearrangement joins TRBV20-1 to TRBJ1-4; D unresolved. The CDR3 has 15 amino acids. Trimming removed 6 bases at V and 3 bases at J, with 17 bases between. Germline-derived CDR1 and CDR2 are DFQATT and SNEGSKA (reference sequence). CDR3 sequence (DNA): TGCAGTGCCTCGGCAGCAAACGGGGCTAATGAAAAACTGTTTTTT. This encodes CSASAANGANEKLFF.

V is TRBV7-6 and J is TRBJ2-5; D is ambiguous. The ends were cut back, 0 bases at V and 1 base at J, with 9 bases in the middle. Germline V gene data show CDR1 as SGHVS and CDR2 as FNYEAQ. This CDR3 comprises 15 residues. The CDR3 spells CASSLANGPQETQYF. The CDR3 bases are TGTGCCAGCAGCTTAGCGAACGGGCCCCAAGAGACCCAGTACTTC.

The chain recombines TRBV6-2 or TRBV6-3 with TRBJ2-5; 7 bases line up with TRBD2. Trimming cost V 7 bases and J 5 bases; bases outside gene matches: 10. CDR3 length: 14 residues. The germline CDR1 and CDR2 sequences are MNHEY and SVGEGT. CDR3 in amino acids: CASTKLASGETQYF. The CDR3, as DNA: TGTGCCAGCACTAAATTGGCTAGCGGTGAGACCCAGTACTTC.

The chain has TRBV6-2 or TRBV6-3 and TRBJ1-2; no definite D call. Germline V lookup: CDR1 MNHEY, CDR2 SVGEGT. The CDR3 consists of 12 residues. The V and J ends lost 2 bases and 8 bases respectively, with 9 bases between them. The CDR3 coding sequence is TGTGCCAGCAGTTACGGGAGACGCGGCTACACCTTC. Amino acids: CASSYGRRGYTF.

This clonotype was counted only a few times. V gene TRBV27 combines with J gene TRBJ2-3; 7 bases agree with TRBD1. This CDR3 is 16 amino acids long. The germline V gene has CDR1 MNHEY and CDR2 SMNVEV (reference sequence). Trimming cost V 5 bases and J 3 bases; bases outside gene matches: 11. The CDR3 sequence: CASSRAGTVRTDTQYF. CDR3 nucleotide sequence: TGTGCCAGCAGTCGCGCCGGGACAGTGCGGACAGATACGCAGTATTTT.

J is TRBJ2-5 and V is TRBV2; 7 bases align to TRBD2. The germline V gene has CDR1 SNHLY and CDR2 FYNNEI. V was pared by 8 bases and J by 4 bases, with 13 bases of the junction left unmatched. The CDR3 sequence is 15 residues long. In DNA, the CDR3 is TGTGCCAGCGGGGGGGAAGGAGGGGCCGGAGAGACCCAGTACTTC. Its protein is CASGGEGGAGETQYF.

J is TRBJ2-7 and V is TRBV11-2; no definite D call. Trimming removed 4 bases from V and 2 bases from J, with 15 bases in between. The CDR3 loop spans 15 amino acids. Looked up from germline, CDR1 is SGHAT and CDR2 is FQNNGV. The CDR3 DNA is TGTGCCAGCAGCTCGACGCCCCCCGGTCCCTACGAGCAGTACTTC. Its protein is CASSSTPPGPYEQYF.

The sample holds a few counts of this clonotype. V and J are TRBV19 and TRBJ1-4, with D unclear. The V end lost 7 bases, the J end lost 8 bases, and 14 bases lay between the germline ends. This CDR3 spans 13 amino acids. CDR1 is LNHDA, CDR2 SQIVND, per germline (reference sequence). The CDR3 is CASTRRSGEKLFF. The CDR3 DNA reads TGTGCCAGTACCCGGCGGAGCGGGGAAAAACTGTTTTTT.

This clonotype appeared a few times. This sequence joins TRBV12-3 or TRBV12-4 and TRBJ2-3, with a tentative D call TRBD2 (6 bases). The V gene lost 3 bases and the J gene lost 1 base, with 23 bases spanning the gap. This CDR3 has 19 residues. CDR3 amino acids: CASSFPGTQRGSRTDTQYF. CDR3 sequence (DNA): TGTGCCAGCAGTTTCCCCGGGACCCAACGGGGGTCACGCACAGATACGCAGTATTTT.

The chain carries TRBV12-3 or TRBV12-4 and TRBJ1-5; D remains unclear. Trimming removed 2 bases at V and 5 bases at J, with 7 bases between. This CDR3 has 13 amino acids. Written as DNA, the CDR3 is TGTGCCAGCAGTTTATTCGGGGATCAGCCCCAGCATTTT. Amino acids: CASSLFGDQPQHF.

J is TRBJ2-7 and V is TRBV7-2; D may be TRBD2 (5 bases). The CDR3 runs 14 residues. CDR1 and CDR2 from the germline V gene are SGHTA and FQGNSA. With 3 bases removed from V and 2 bases from J, the gap between germline ends came to 11 bases. The CDR3 reads CASSFREHTYEQYF. The CDR3 DNA reads TGTGCCAGCAGCTTCCGGGAACACACCTACGAGCAGTACTTC.

This clonotype turned up a few times. The rearrangement links TRBV12-3 or TRBV12-4 to TRBJ2-3; 11 bases are shared with TRBD2. This CDR3 region has 16 residues. V was pared by 5 bases and J by 3 bases, with 7 bases of the junction left unmatched. CDR3 nucleotide sequence: TGTGCCAGCAGTGATTATAGCGGGAGGGGGACAGATACGCAGTATTTT. As protein: CASSDYSGRGTDTQYF.

This clonotype appeared many times. The rearrangement joins TRBV7-2 to TRBJ1-1; D remains ambiguous. Germline CDR1 reads SGHTA; CDR2 reads FQGNSA. CDR3 length: 16 residues. V shed 5 bases and J shed 1 base, with 17 bases lying between them. The CDR3 DNA reads as TGTGCCAGCAGCGTCTTGAGAACAACCCCGAACACTGAAGCTTTCTTT. This gives the protein CASSVLRTTPNTEAFF.